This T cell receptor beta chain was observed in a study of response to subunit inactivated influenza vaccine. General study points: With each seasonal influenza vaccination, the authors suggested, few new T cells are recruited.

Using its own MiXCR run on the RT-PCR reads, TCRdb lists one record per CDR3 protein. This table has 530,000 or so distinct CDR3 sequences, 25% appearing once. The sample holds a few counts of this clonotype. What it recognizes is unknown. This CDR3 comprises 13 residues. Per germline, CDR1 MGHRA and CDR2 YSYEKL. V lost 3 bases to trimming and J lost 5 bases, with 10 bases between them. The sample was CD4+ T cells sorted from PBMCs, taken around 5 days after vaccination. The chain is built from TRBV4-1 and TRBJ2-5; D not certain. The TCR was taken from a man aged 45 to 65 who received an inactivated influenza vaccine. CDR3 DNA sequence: TGCGCCAGCAGCCAGCTTCCACGGGAGACCCAGTACTTC. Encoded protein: CASSQLPRETQYF.